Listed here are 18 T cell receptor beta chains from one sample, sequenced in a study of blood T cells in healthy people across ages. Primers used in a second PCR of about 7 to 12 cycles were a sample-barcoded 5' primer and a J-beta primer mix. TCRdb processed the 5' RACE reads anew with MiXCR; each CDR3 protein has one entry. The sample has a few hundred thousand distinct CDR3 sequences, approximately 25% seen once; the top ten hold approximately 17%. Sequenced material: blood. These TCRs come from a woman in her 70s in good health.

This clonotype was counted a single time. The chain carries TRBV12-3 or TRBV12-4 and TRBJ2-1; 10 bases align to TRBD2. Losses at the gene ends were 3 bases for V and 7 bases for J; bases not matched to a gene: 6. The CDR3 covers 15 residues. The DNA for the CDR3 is TGTGCCAGCAGTTTCCGAGCGGGGGGGTGGAATGAGCAGTTCTTC. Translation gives CASSFRAGGWNEQFF.

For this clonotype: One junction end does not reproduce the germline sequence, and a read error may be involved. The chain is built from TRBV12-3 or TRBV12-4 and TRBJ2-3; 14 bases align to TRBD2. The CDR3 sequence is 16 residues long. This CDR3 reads CASRRLAGGITDAQYF. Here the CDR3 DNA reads TGTGCCAGCAGAAGACTAGCGGGGGGGATCACAGATGCGCAGTATTTT.

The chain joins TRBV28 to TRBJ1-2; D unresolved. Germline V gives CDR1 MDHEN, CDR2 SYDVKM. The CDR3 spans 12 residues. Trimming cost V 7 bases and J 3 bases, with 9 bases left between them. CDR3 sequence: CASTTPDYGYTF. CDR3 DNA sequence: TGTGCCAGCACTACCCCTGACTATGGCTACACCTTC.

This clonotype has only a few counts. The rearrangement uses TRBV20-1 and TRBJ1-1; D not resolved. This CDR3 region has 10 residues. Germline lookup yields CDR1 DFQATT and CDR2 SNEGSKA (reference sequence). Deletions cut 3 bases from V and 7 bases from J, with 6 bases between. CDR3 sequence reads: CSASVNEAFF. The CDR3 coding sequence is TGCAGTGCTAGTGTGAATGAAGCTTTCTTT.

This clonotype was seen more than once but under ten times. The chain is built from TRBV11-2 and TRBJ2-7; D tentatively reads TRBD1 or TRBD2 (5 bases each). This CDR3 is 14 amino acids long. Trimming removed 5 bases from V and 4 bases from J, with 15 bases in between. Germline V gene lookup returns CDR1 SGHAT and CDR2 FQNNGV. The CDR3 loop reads CASSLRDGSYEQYF. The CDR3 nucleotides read TGTGCCAGCAGCCTCCGGGACGGATCTTACGAGCAGTACTTC.

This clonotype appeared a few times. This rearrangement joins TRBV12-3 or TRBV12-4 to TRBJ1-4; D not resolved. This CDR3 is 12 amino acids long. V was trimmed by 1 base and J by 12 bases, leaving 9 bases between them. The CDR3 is CASSLDREELFF. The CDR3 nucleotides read TGTGCCAGCAGTTTAGATCGGGAAGAACTGTTTTTT.

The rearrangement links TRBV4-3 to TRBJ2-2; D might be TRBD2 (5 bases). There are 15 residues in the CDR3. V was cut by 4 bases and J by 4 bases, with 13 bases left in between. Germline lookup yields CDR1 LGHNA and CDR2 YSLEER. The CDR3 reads CASSRYSEATGELFF. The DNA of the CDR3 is TGCGCCAGCAGCCGATATAGCGAAGCCACCGGGGAGCTGTTTTTT.

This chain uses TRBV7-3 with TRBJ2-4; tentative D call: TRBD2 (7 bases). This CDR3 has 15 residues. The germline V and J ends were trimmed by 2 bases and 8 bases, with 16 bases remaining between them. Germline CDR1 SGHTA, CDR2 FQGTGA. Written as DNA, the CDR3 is TGTGCCAGCAGCTTAGGGGGGGGGGCGACCCACATTCAGTACTTC. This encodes CASSLGGGATHIQYF. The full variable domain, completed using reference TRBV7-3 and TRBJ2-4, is GAGVSQTPSNKVTEKGKYVELRCDPISGHTALYWYRQSLGQGPEFLIYFQGTGAADDSGLPNDRFFAVRPEGSVSTLKIQRTERGDSAVYLCASSLGGGATHIQYFGAGTRLSVL.

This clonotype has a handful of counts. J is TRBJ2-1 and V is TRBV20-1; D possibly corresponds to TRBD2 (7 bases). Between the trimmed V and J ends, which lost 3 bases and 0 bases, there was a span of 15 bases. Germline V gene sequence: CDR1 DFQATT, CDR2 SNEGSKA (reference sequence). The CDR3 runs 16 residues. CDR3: CSARDQGGGSYNEQFF. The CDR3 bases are TGCAGTGCTAGGGATCAAGGGGGGGGCTCCTACAATGAGCAGTTCTTC.

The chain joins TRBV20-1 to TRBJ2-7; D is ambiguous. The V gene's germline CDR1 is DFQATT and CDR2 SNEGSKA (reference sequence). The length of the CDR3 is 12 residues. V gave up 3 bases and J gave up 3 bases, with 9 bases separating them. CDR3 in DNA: TGCAGTGCTAGTGATCAACTCTACGAGCAGTACTTC. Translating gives CSASDQLYEQYF.

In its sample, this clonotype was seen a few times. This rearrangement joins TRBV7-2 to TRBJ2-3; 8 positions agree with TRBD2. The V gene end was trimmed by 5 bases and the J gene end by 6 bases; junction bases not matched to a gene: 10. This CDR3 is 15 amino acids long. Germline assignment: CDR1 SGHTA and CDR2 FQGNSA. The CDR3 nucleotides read TGTGCCAGCAGCCTACAGGCTAGCGGGTCCGATACGCAGTATTTT. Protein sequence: CASSLQASGSDTQYF. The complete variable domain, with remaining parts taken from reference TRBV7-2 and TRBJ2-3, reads GAGVSQSPSNKVTEKGKDVELRCDPISGHTALYWYRQSLGQGLEFLIYFQGNSAPDKSGLPSDRFSAERTGGSVSTLTIQRTQQEDSAVYLCASSLQASGSDTQYFGPGTRLTVL.

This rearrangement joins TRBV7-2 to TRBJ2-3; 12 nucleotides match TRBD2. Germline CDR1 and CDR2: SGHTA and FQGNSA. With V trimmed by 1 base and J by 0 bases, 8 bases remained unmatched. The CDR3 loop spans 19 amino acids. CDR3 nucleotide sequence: TGTGCCAGCAGCTTAGAGGCTAGCGGGGGGGGAACTAGCACAGATACGCAGTATTTT. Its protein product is CASSLEASGGGTSTDTQYF.

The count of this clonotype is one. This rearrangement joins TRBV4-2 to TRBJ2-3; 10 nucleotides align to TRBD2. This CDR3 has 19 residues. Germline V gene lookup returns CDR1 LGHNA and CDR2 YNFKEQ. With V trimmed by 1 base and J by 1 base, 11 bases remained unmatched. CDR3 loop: CASSQGVSGGIGGTDTQYF. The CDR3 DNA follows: TGTGCCAGCAGCCAAGGGGTTAGCGGGGGGATCGGTGGCACAGATACGCAGTATTTT.

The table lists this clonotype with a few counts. The CDR3 here is CASSLKSVLYGDTQYF. The DNA of the CDR3 is TGTGCCAGCAGTTTAAAGAGCGTCCTCTACGGAGATACGCAGTATTTT. V gene TRBV12-3 or TRBV12-4 combines with J gene TRBJ2-3; D gene unclear. This CDR3 is 16 amino acids long. Trimming took 2 bases from V and 5 from J, leaving 17 bases between them.

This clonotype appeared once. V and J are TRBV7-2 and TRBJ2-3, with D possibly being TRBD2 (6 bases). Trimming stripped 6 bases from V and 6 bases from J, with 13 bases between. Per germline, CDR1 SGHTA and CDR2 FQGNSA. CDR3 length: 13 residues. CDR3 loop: CASSTLAMDTQYF. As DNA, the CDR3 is TGTGCCAGCAGTACCCTAGCGATGGATACGCAGTATTTT.

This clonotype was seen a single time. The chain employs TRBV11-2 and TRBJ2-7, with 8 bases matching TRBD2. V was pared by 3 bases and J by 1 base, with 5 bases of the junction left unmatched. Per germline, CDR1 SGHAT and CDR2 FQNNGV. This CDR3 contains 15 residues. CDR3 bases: TGTGCCAGCAGCTTCTCTAGCGGGCCTTCCTACGAGCAGTACTTC. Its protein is CASSFSSGPSYEQYF.

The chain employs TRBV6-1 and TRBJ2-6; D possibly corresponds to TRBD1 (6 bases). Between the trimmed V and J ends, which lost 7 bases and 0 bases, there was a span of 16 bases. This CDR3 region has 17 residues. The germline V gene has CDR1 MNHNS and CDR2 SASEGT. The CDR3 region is CASKTGTTISGANVLTF. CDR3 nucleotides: TGTGCCAGCAAGACCGGGACAACAATCTCTGGGGCCAACGTCCTGACTTTC.

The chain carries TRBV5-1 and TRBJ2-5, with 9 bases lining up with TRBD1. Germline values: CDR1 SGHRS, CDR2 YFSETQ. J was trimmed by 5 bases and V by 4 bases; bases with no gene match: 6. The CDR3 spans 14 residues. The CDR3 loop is CASSGGQGTETQYF. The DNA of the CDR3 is TGCGCCAGCAGCGGGGGACAGGGCACCGAGACCCAGTACTTC.